The rows below give T cell receptor beta chains drawn from one sample of a study of T cells in Graves' hyperthyroidism and ophthalmopathy. TCRdb reanalysed the multiplex PCR reads using MiXCR and keeps one entry per CDR3 protein. The sample yields 700,000 or so distinct CDR3 sequences, around 15% seen once. The source material was blood. The receptors stem from a man aged 18 to 30 with Graves' hyperthyroidism. Each CDR3 is given with its conserved first and last residue. A D gene is named only where the DNA matches it firmly. Size tells how often a clone was seen (once, few, many) or the class of an expanded clone, and some rows leave it out.

V gene	CDR3 length	clone size	D gene	J gene	CDR3 protein	CDR3 DNA
TRBV6-1	16	-	TRBD1	TRBJ2-3	CASTLTGGSTTDTQYF	TGTGCCAGCACCTTAACAGGGGGTTCCACCACAGATACGCAGTATTTT
TRBV20-1	14	-	TRBD2	TRBJ2-1	CSARDLAGMNEQFF	TGCAGTGCTAGAGATCTAGCGGGTATGAATGAGCAGTTCTTC
TRBV4-1	16	few	TRBD2	TRBJ2-1	CASSQDVAGVLNEQFF	TGCGCCAGCAGCCAAGATGTAGCGGGAGTGTTGAATGAGCAGTTCTTC
TRBV5-4	13	many	TRBD1	TRBJ2-7	CASSFRGRGEQYF	TGTGCCAGCAGCTTCCGCGGCAGGGGGGAGCAGTACTTC
TRBV27	14	many	TRBD1	TRBJ2-7	CASSPDRVLYEQYF	TGTGCCAGCAGTCCGGACAGGGTCCTCTACGAGCAGTACTTC
TRBV28	14	-	TRBD1	TRBJ1-5	CASWDRYRNQPQHF	TGTGCCAGCTGGGACAGATATCGCAATCAGCCCCAGCATTTT
TRBV7-8	16	few	-	TRBJ2-2	CASSPPARPGTGELFF	TGTGCCAGCAGCCCCCCGGCCCGCCCGGGCACCGGGGAGCTGTTTTTT
TRBV29-1	13	-	-	TRBJ2-2	CSVEVPGTGELFF	TGCAGCGTTGAAGTCCCCGGCACCGGGGAGCTGTTTTTT
TRBV18	17	few	TRBD1	TRBJ1-2	CASSLGQGVVSNYGYTF	TGTGCCAGCTCACTTGGACAGGGGGTAGTCTCTAACTATGGCTACACCTTC
TRBV5-4	15	-	TRBD2	TRBJ2-1	CASSSGTGEGNEQFF	TGTGCCAGCAGCAGCGGGACTGGAGAGGGGAATGAGCAGTTCTTC
TRBV7-9	15	-	-	TRBJ2-5	CASSPMAGPQETQYF	TGTGCCAGCAGCCCCATGGCGGGTCCGCAGGAGACCCAGTACTTC
TRBV12-3/TRBV12-4	14	-	TRBD2	TRBJ2-4	CASKLGLAGNIQYF	TGTGCCAGCAAACTGGGACTAGCGGGAAACATTCAGTACTTC
TRBV3-1	15	many	TRBD2	TRBJ2-7	CASSRGTSVSYEQYF	TGTGCCAGCAGCCGAGGGACTAGCGTATCCTACGAGCAGTACTTC
TRBV5-1	15	many	-	TRBJ2-3	CASRPVPVPTDTQYF	TGCGCCAGCCGACCCGTCCCTGTCCCCACAGATACGCAGTATTTT
TRBV29-1	16	few	-	TRBJ1-2	CSVRTPKGVWGYGYTF	TGCAGCGTTAGGACCCCCAAGGGGGTCTGGGGCTATGGCTACACCTTC
TRBV24-1	13	-	-	TRBJ2-7	CATSDREFDEQYF	TGTGCCACCAGTGATCGGGAGTTCGACGAGCAGTACTTC
TRBV6-1	13	many	-	TRBJ2-3	CASTSRGADTQYF	TGTGCCAGCACTAGTAGGGGAGCAGATACGCAGTATTTT
TRBV7-2	15	-	-	TRBJ2-7	CASSLMRKGPYEQYF	TGTGCCAGCAGCTTAATGCGGAAGGGCCCCTACGAGCAGTACTTC
TRBV7-9	13	-	-	TRBJ2-3	CASRSPPMDTQYF	TGTGCCAGCAGGTCCCCTCCGATGGATACGCAGTATTTT
TRBV28	12	many	-	TRBJ2-5	CASTGTYETQYF	TGTGCCAGCACGGGGACCTATGAGACCCAGTACTTC
TRBV7-6	17	-	-	TRBJ2-2	CASSLARDNEITGELFF	TGTGCCAGCAGCTTAGCAAGGGATAACGAAATAACCGGGGAGCTGTTTTTT
TRBV11-2	11	many	-	TRBJ2-1	CASSLVSEQFF	TGTGCCAGCAGCTTAGTAAGTGAGCAGTTCTTC
TRBV2	15	few	-	TRBJ2-5	CASSPSGTWGETQYF	TGTGCCAGCAGTCCCTCCGGGACCTGGGGAGAGACCCAGTACTTC
TRBV30	11	many	-	TRBJ1-2	CAWRQFYGYTF	TGTGCCTGGAGGCAGTTTTATGGCTACACCTTC
TRBV30	15	many	TRBD1	TRBJ1-1	CAWSHTGARNTEAFF	TGTGCCTGGAGTCACACAGGGGCGCGGAACACTGAAGCTTTCTTT
TRBV6-2/TRBV6-3	14	many	-	TRBJ2-1	CASTRRDPYNEQFF	TGTGCCAGCACGAGGCGGGACCCCTACAATGAGCAGTTCTTC
TRBV10-3	16	-	-	TRBJ2-1	CAISDLLHWALNEQFF	TGTGCCATCAGTGACCTCCTACACTGGGCGCTCAATGAGCAGTTCTTC
TRBV2	12	-	-	TRBJ2-1	CASSEQGGEQFF	TGTGCCAGCAGTGAGCAGGGGGGAGAGCAGTTCTTC
TRBV19	14	-	-	TRBJ1-5	CATAMIGSNQPQHF	TGTGCCACTGCTATGATTGGTAGCAATCAGCCCCAGCATTTT
TRBV12-3/TRBV12-4	16	-	-	TRBJ1-5	CASSLGPGALNQPQHF	TGTGCCAGCAGTTTAGGTCCAGGGGCCCTTAATCAGCCCCAGCATTTT
TRBV27	14	-	TRBD1	TRBJ1-5	CASRRGQGNQPQHF	TGTGCCAGCAGACGCGGACAGGGAAATCAGCCCCAGCATTTT
TRBV12-3/TRBV12-4	16	-	-	TRBJ2-3	CASTPETSRDTDTQYF	TGTGCCAGCACCCCCGAGACTAGTCGGGACACAGATACGCAGTATTTT
TRBV10-3	14	few	-	TRBJ2-2	CAIRDHGADGELFF	TGTGCCATCAGGGATCACGGGGCGGATGGGGAGCTGTTTTTT
TRBV28	16	many	TRBD2	TRBJ2-1	CASSPSLAALYNEQFF	TGTGCCAGCAGTCCTAGCCTAGCGGCCTTATACAATGAGCAGTTCTTC
TRBV4-2	14	few	-	TRBJ1-5	CASSQWGDNQPQHF	TGTGCCAGCAGCCAATGGGGAGACAATCAGCCCCAGCATTTT